This paragraph covers one TCR beta chain sequence. Caucasian adults living in Nashville, Tennessee, provided all samples. These data come from a study of shared clonotypes between healthy human individuals. Several immunoSEQ 96-well plates shared each subset's DNA, each plate a replicate. TCRdb keeps only in-frame clones here, not all; method: immunoSEQ multiplex PCR. The sample has millions of clones, approximately 95% seen once; the top ten hold about 0.39%. This CDR3 comprises 14 residues. The V gene lost 6 bases and the J gene lost 1 base, with 10 bases spanning the gap. Germline CDR1 MNHEY, CDR2 SVGAGI.

V is TRBV6-5 and J is TRBJ2-1; tentatively, D is TRBD2 (5 bases). Sequencing was performed on naive CD4+ T cells from PBMCs. Indicated subset: CD45RA+ positively selected. The sequence was collected from a man aged 18 to 30 in good health. Some clones in this sample may be carry-over from other donors' samples. CDR3 in amino acids: CASSDPGSYNEQFF. Written as DNA, the CDR3 is TGTGCCAGCAGCGACCCGGGGTCCTACAATGAGCAGTTCTTC.